A single sample is the source of the 18 T cell receptor beta chains below, sequenced in a study of shared clonotypes between healthy human individuals. Profiled with immunoSEQ multiplex PCR; TCRdb holds only in-frame clones, not every one. Here the sample spans under 300,000 clones, just over 65% being singletons. Sequences were obtained from memory CD4+ T cells sorted from blood. Subset: CD45RA-negative fraction. All receptors come from a man aged 25 to 40 in good health.

The chain uses TRBV2 and TRBJ2-7, with TRBD1 as a possible D gene (6 bases). Germline CDR1 and CDR2: SNHLY and FYNNEI. The CDR3 totals 13 residues. Trimming shortened V by 2 bases and J by 5 bases, and 10 bases separated the two germline ends. CDR3 residues: CASSEQGTHEQYF. The CDR3 coding sequence is TGTGCCAGCAGTGAACAGGGGACCCACGAGCAGTACTTC.

The chain joins TRBV7-9 to TRBJ1-2, with D unclear. CDR1 is SEHNR, CDR2 FQNEAQ, per germline (reference sequence). This CDR3 has 12 residues. V was trimmed by 2 bases and J by 4 bases, leaving 5 bases between them. DNA of the CDR3: TGTGCCAGCAGCTTATACTTCTATGGCTACACCTTC. It yields the protein CASSLYFYGYTF.

Many counts were recorded for this clone. The chain links TRBV5-4 to TRBJ2-5, with D perhaps matching TRBD1 or TRBD2 (5 bases each). From germline, CDR1 is SGHNT and CDR2 YYREEE (reference sequence). The CDR3 contains 15 residues. Trimming shortened V by 4 bases and J by 7 bases, and 20 bases separated the two germline ends. The CDR3 DNA follows: TGTGCCAGCAGCGCCGCCGGGACCTGGGATGGGACCCAGTACTTC. Its protein product is CASSAAGTWDGTQYF.

The rearrangement joins TRBV28 to TRBJ1-2; tentative D call: TRBD1 (6 bases). Between the trimmed V and J ends, which lost 7 bases and 0 bases, there was a span of 15 bases. CDR3 length: 15 residues. The V gene's germline CDR1 is MDHEN and CDR2 SYDVKM. CDR3 sequence (DNA): TGTGCCAGCAAGCCACAGGGTCTCACTAACTATGGCTACACCTTC. Translated: CASKPQGLTNYGYTF.

This chain uses TRBV7-6 with TRBJ1-5; 7 bases fit TRBD1. The CDR3 totals 19 residues. Trimming at V came to 6 bases and at J to 3 bases, leaving 20 bases not matched to a gene. Looked up from germline, CDR1 is SGHVS and CDR2 is FNYEAQ. The CDR3 loop reads CASSHQGTDKPIINQPQHF. CDR3 coding DNA: TGTGCCAGCAGTCATCAAGGGACAGACAAACCGATAATCAATCAGCCCCAGCATTTT.

The chain is built from TRBV28 and TRBJ1-5; 8 positions agree with TRBD1. From germline, CDR1 is MDHEN and CDR2 SYDVKM. After removal of 8 bases from V and 3 bases from J, the junction contained 12 bases not matched to a gene. The CDR3 sequence is 16 residues long. DNA of the CDR3: TGTGCCAGCCCATGGACAGGGATAGGGAACAATCAGCCCCAGCATTTT. Translation: CASPWTGIGNNQPQHF.

This clone came up a few times. The chain couples TRBV7-9 to TRBJ2-7, with unresolved D. The CDR3 covers 11 residues. V gave up 4 bases and J gave up 3 bases, with 4 bases separating them. CDR1 and CDR2 from the germline V gene are SEHNR and FQNEAQ (reference sequence). The DNA for the CDR3 is TGTGCCAGCAGCTATCGCTACGAGCAGTACTTC. It encodes CASSYRYEQYF.

This clone was counted between two and nine times. The chain links TRBV29-1 to TRBJ2-7; 8 bases are a match to TRBD1. This CDR3 region has 13 residues. CDR1 and CDR2 (germline): SQVTM, ANQGSEA. Unmatched junction bases numbered 6, after V lost 4 bases and J lost 4 bases. CDR3 region: CSVGPGGRYEQYF. The CDR3 coding sequence is TGCAGCGTTGGGCCAGGGGGCAGGTACGAGCAGTACTTC.

This chain uses TRBV5-1 with TRBJ1-4, with D unclear. The CDR3 is 15 amino acids. Germline loops: CDR1 SGHRS, CDR2 YFSETQ. The ends were cut back, 3 bases at V and 8 bases at J, with 17 bases in the middle. In DNA, the CDR3 is TGCGCCAGCAGCTCGGACGGCCAAGTGGGGGAAAAACTGTTTTTT. Its translation: CASSSDGQVGEKLFF.

The CDR3 protein is CASSRSRLSTNEKLFF. The CDR3 nucleotides read TGTGCCAGCTCACGGAGTCGCCTCTCAACTAATGAAAAACTGTTTTTT. The chain is built from TRBV18 and TRBJ1-4; D is unresolved. Trimming pared 4 bases from V and 0 bases from J, leaving 12 bases between. The CDR3 has 16 amino acids. From germline, CDR1 is KGHSH and CDR2 LQKENI. Looking up the rest from reference TRBV18 and TRBJ1-4 gives the full variable domain: NAGVMQNPRHLVRRRGQEARLRCSPMKGHSHVYWYRQLPEEGLKFMVYLQKENIIDESGMPKERFSAEFPKEGPSILRIQQVVRGDSAAYFCASSRSRLSTNEKLFFGSGTQLSVL.

This chain uses TRBV4-3 with TRBJ1-1; D is ambiguous. Trimming shortened V by 1 base and J by 1 base, and 7 bases separated the two germline ends. The germline V gene has CDR1 LGHNA and CDR2 YSLEER. This CDR3 region has 14 residues. CDR3 loop: CASSQVHRNTEAFF. DNA of the CDR3: TGCGCCAGCAGCCAAGTACACCGGAACACTGAAGCTTTCTTT.

This sequence joins TRBV7-6 and TRBJ2-2; D uncertain. Per the germline V gene, CDR1 is SGHVS and CDR2 is FNYEAQ. V was pared by 7 bases and J by 4 bases, with 16 bases between. The CDR3 spans 15 residues. The CDR3 loop is CASTLDPRGTGELFF. CDR3 coding DNA: TGTGCCAGCACCCTCGACCCCCGAGGCACCGGGGAGCTGTTTTTT.

This clone came up a few times. V and J are TRBV7-9 and TRBJ2-7; 14 nucleotides align to TRBD2. Germline trimming cut 5 bases from V and 12 bases from J; bases unmatched to any gene: 12. The CDR3 runs to 15 residues. Germline V gives CDR1 SEHNR, CDR2 FQNEAQ (reference sequence). The CDR3 spells CASSHSGTSGSRGYF. CDR3 nucleotides: TGTGCCAGCAGCCACAGCGGGACTAGCGGGAGCCGGGGGTACTTC.

Turning to this clone: The junction departs from germline at one end; a sequencing error may be responsible. The chain carries TRBV10-1 and TRBJ2-7; 8 bases are shared with TRBD1. CDR1 is WNHNN and CDR2 is SYGVQD in the germline V gene (reference sequence). The CDR3 totals 21 residues. Written as DNA, the CDR3 is TGCGCCAGAAGTGCCGGTTCTTCTGGACAGGGAAGAGGGGGCGGCTCCTACGAGCAGTACTTC. As protein: CARSAGSSGQGRGGGSYEQYF.

As for this clone: A much larger clone differs from this one at a single base, so this may be a read error. The chain joins TRBV6-1 to TRBJ1-5; D ambiguous. The CDR3 totals 12 residues. V was cut by 10 bases and J by 4 bases, with 11 bases left in between. Germline CDR1 is MNHNS and CDR2 is SASEGT. Written as DNA, the CDR3 is TGTGCCAACAAAACTGGGAATCAGCCCCAGCATTTT. Its protein product is CANKTGNQPQHF.

The V and J genes are TRBV30 and TRBJ2-5; D is possibly TRBD1 (6 bases). Germline CDR1 GTSNPN, CDR2 SVGIG (reference sequence). This CDR3 contains 12 residues. Trimming took off 6 bases at V and 2 bases at J, with 10 bases between the two ends. The CDR3 bases are TGTGCCTGTGGGACAAGACAAGAGACCCAGTACTTC. This sequence encodes CACGTRQETQYF.

This rearrangement joins TRBV11-3 to TRBJ2-7; a possible D gene is TRBD2 (5 bases). Germline V CDR1 and CDR2: SGHNT, YENEEA. The CDR3 contains 13 residues. V lost 9 bases to trimming and J lost 0 bases, with 12 bases between them. This chain's CDR3 is CASGSGSSYEQYF. As DNA, the CDR3 is TGTGCCAGTGGGTCGGGGAGCTCCTACGAGCAGTACTTC.

This clone came up a few times. J is TRBJ2-5 and V is TRBV9, with 10 bases fitting TRBD2. V lost 3 bases and J lost 3; bases outside the gene matches: 5. This CDR3 is built from 15 residues. The germline V gene encodes CDR1 SGDLS and CDR2 YYNGEE. CDR3 loop: CASSASGRPEETQYF. CDR3 sequence (DNA): TGTGCCAGCAGCGCTAGCGGGAGACCGGAAGAGACCCAGTACTTC.